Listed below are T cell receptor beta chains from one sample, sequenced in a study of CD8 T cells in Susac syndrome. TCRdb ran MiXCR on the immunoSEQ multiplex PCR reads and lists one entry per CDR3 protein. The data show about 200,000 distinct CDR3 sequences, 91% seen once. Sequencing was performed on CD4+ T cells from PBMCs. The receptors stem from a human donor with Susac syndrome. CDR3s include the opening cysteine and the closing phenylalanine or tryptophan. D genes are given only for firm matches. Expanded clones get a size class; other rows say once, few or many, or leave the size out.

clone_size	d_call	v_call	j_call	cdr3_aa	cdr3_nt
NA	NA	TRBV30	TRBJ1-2	CAWSAGYGYTF	TGTGCCTGGAGTGCAGGGTATGGCTACACCTTC
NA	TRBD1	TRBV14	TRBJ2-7	CASSQSTRQGRVFYEQYF	TGTGCCAGCAGCCAATCTACGAGACAGGGGCGAGTATTCTACGAGCAGTACTTC
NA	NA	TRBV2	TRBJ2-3	CASSVMGAPSTDTQYF	TGTGCCAGCAGTGTGATGGGGGCGCCTAGCACAGATACGCAGTATTTT
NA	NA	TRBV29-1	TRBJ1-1	CSVESLRETEAFF	TGCAGCGTTGAGTCCTTACGGGAGACTGAAGCTTTCTTT
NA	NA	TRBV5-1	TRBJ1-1	CASSLSFVGMGTEAFF	TGCGCCAGCAGCTTGTCGTTCGTAGGGATGGGCACTGAAGCTTTCTTT
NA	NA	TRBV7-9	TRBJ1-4	CASSPGSSTNEKLFF	TGTGCCAGCAGCCCCGGCTCTTCAACTAATGAAAAACTGTTTTTT
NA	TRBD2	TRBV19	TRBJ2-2	CASSWTSGSQGGELFF	TGTGCCAGTAGCTGGACTAGCGGGAGTCAAGGCGGGGAGCTGTTTTTT
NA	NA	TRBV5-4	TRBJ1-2	CASSLDSTNYGYTF	TGTGCCAGCAGCTTGGACAGTACTAACTATGGCTACACCTTC
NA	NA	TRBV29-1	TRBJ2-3	CSVEWGASTDTQYF	TGCAGCGTTGAATGGGGGGCGAGCACAGATACGCAGTATTTT
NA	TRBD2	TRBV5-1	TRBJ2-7	CASSLSGSLYEQYF	TGCGCCAGCAGTCTGAGCGGGAGTTTATACGAGCAGTACTTC
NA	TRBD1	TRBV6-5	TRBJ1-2	CASTYTGGSSRYTF	TGTGCCAGCACCTATACAGGGGGCAGTAGTCGCTACACCTTC
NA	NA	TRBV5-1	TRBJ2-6	CASSLTWANVLTF	TGCGCCAGCAGTTTGACCTGGGCCAACGTCCTGACTTTC
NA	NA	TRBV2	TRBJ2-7	CASSEQARTREQYF	TGTGCCAGCAGTGAACAAGCCCGCACCCGCGAGCAGTACTTC
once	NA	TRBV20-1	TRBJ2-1	CSARTSGTPNEQFF	TGCAGTGCCCGTACTTCCGGGACACCCAATGAGCAGTTCTTC
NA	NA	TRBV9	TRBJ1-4	CASSVGFLTNEELFF	TGTGCCAGCAGCGTAGGATTCTTAACTAATGAAGAACTGTTTTTT
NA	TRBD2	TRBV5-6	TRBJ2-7	CASSLTTGGFGPYEQYF	TGTGCCAGCAGCTTGACGACGGGGGGGTTTGGGCCCTACGAGCAGTACTTC
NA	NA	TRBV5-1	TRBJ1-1	CASSLRRGGASNTEAFF	TGCGCCAGCAGCTTGAGGCGCGGAGGGGCCTCGAACACTGAAGCTTTCTTT
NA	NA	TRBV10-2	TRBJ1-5	CASSDQGGQPQHF	TGCGCCAGCAGTGACCAGGGAGGGCAGCCCCAGCATTTT
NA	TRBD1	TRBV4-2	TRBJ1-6	CASSQVTGSRNSPLHF	TGTGCCAGCAGCCAAGTGACAGGGAGCCGTAATTCACCCCTCCACTTT
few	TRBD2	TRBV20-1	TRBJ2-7	CSASPLAGGFGEQYF	TGCAGTGCTAGCCCACTAGCGGGAGGTTTTGGGGAGCAGTACTTC
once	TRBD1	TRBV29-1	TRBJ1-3	CSALRDSSGNTIYF	TGCAGCGCCCTTCGGGACAGCTCTGGAAACACCATATATTTT
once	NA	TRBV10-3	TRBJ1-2	CAIRDADPAGYTF	TGTGCCATCCGGGACGCGGATCCGGCGGGCTACACCTTC
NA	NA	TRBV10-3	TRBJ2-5	CAISESGETQYF	TGTGCCATCAGTGAGTCGGGCGAGACCCAGTACTTC
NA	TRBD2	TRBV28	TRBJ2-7	CASSLPHQLGTSGKRGQYF	TGTGCCAGCAGTCTACCGCATCAACTCGGGACTAGCGGGAAAAGGGGGCAGTACTTC
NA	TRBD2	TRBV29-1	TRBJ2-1	CSVEGAREGYNEQFF	TGCAGCGTTGAAGGGGCGCGGGAGGGGTACAATGAGCAGTTCTTC
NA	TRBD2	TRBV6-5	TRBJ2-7	CASSLSSGQSGGEQYF	TGTGCCAGCAGTTTATCTAGCGGGCAGAGCGGGGGAGAGCAGTACTTC
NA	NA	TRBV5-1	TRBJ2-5	CASSLEFRQGGETQYF	TGCGCCAGCAGCTTGGAGTTCCGGCAGGGTGGTGAGACCCAGTACTTC
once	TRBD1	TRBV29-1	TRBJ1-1	CSVDGDRGTTEAFF	TGCAGCGTTGACGGAGACAGGGGGACCACTGAAGCTTTCTTT
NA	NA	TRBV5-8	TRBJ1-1	CASSAQIYPMNTEAFF	TGTGCCAGCAGCGCTCAAATTTACCCTATGAACACTGAAGCTTTCTTT
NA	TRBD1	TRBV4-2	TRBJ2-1	CASSQDWVVRGWNQQFF	TGTGCCAGCAGCCAAGATTGGGTCGTCAGGGGGTGGAATCAGCAGTTCTTC
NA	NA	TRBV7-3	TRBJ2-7	CASSPVPGYEQYF	TGTGCCAGCAGCCCCGTACCAGGGTACGAGCAGTACTTC
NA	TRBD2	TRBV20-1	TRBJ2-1	CSADPLAGGAHNEQFF	TGCAGTGCGGATCCATTAGCGGGAGGGGCCCACAATGAGCAGTTCTTC
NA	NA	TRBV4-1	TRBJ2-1	CASSQVGGGSRFF	NA
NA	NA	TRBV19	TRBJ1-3	CASNSLVSGNTIYF	TGTGCCAGTAACTCGCTTGTATCTGGAAACACCATATATTTT
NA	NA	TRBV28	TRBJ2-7	CASRWRGHYEQYF	TGTGCCAGCAGGTGGAGGGGGCATTACGAGCAGTACTTC
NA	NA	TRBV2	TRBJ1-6	CASSSGQDNGSPLHF	TGTGCCAGCAGTTCGGGACAAGATAATGGTTCACCCCTCCACTTT
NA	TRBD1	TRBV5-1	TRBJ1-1	CASSQADRDFAEAFF	TGCGCCAGCAGCCAGGCCGACAGGGATTTCGCTGAAGCTTTCTTT
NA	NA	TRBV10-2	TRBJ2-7	CASSQGQFIYEQYF	TGCGCCAGCAGTCAGGGGCAATTCATCTACGAGCAGTACTTC
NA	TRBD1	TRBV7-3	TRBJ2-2	CASSRGQGATGELFF	TGTGCCAGCAGCCGGGGACAGGGGGCCACCGGGGAGCTGTTTTTT
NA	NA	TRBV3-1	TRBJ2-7	CASSQAIANEQYF	TGTGCCAGCAGCCAAGCGATAGCTAACGAGCAGTACTTC
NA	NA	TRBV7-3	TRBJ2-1	CASSFSEGEQFF	TGTGCCAGCAGCTTTTCAGAAGGGGAGCAGTTCTTC
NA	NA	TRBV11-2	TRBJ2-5	CASSQQETQYF	TGTGCCAGCAGCCAACAAGAGACCCAGTACTTC
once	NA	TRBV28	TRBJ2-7	CASNNLNEQYF	TGTGCCAGCAACAACCTAAACGAGCAGTACTTC
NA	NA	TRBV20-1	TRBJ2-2	CSARENTGELFF	TGCAGTGCTAGAGAGAACACCGGGGAGCTGTTTTTT
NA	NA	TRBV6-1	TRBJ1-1	CASSERVTEAFF	TGTGCCAGCAGTGAAAGGGTCACTGAAGCTTTCTTT
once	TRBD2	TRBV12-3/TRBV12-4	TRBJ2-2	CASATGRGVGELFF	TGTGCCAGCGCGACCGGGAGGGGGGTCGGGGAGCTGTTTTTT
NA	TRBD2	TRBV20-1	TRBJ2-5	CSARDFSGGRETQYF	TGCAGTGCTAGAGATTTTAGCGGGGGGAGGGAGACCCAGTACTTC
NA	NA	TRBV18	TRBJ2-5	CASSPRSVRETQYF	TGTGCCAGCTCACCGAGGTCAGTGCGAGAGACCCAGTACTTC
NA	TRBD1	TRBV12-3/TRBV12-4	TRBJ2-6	CASSFSGTGVGANVLTF	TGTGCCAGCAGTTTCTCCGGGACAGGGGTCGGGGCCAACGTCCTGACTTTC
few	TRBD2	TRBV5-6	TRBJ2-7	CASSPSGTRVYEQYF	TGTGCCAGCAGCCCGTCCGGGACTAGAGTCTACGAGCAGTACTTC
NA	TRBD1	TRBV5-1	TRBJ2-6	CASSWTGVFSGANVLTF	TGCGCCAGCAGCTGGACAGGGGTGTTCTCTGGGGCCAACGTCCTGACTTTC
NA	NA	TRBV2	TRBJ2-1	CASFLADKQFF	TGTGCCAGTTTTTTAGCGGATAAGCAGTTCTTC
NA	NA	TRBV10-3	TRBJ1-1	CAISEGGTAMNTEAFF	TGTGCCATCAGTGAGGGTGGGACGGCCATGAACACTGAAGCTTTCTTT